This is a list of T cell receptor beta chains from one sample in a study of CD8 T cells in Susac syndrome. TCRdb ran MiXCR on the immunoSEQ multiplex PCR reads and lists one entry per CDR3 protein. The profile covers about 240,000 distinct CDR3 sequences, with almost 97% appearing a single time and about 0.095% taken by the ten largest. The sample comprised CD4+ T cells from PBMCs. The receptors originated from a human donor with Susac syndrome. Each CDR3 is given with its conserved first and last residue.

J gene | V gene | CDR3 protein
TRBJ2-4 | TRBV12-3/TRBV12-4 | CASSTSGRAVNIQYF
TRBJ2-3 | TRBV5-4 | CASRNEDRTDTQYF
TRBJ2-4 | TRBV20-1 | CSVKLVENIQYF
TRBJ1-2 | TRBV20-1 | CSASGTGPNGYTF
TRBJ2-3 | TRBV20-1 | CSAPGLALDTQYF
TRBJ2-5 | TRBV7-9 | CASSAPGTGVETQYF
TRBJ1-5 | TRBV20-1 | CSARQGNQPQHF
TRBJ2-5 | TRBV11-2 | CASSRDPQETQYF
TRBJ2-1 | TRBV24-1 | CATSGLGDEQFF
TRBJ2-3 | TRBV29-1 | CSVSGLAGAGTDTQYF
TRBJ1-1 | TRBV30 | CAWSKHRPEAFF
TRBJ1-1 | TRBV29-1 | CSSKYDGHSNTEAFF
TRBJ1-2 | TRBV15 | CATSTGVGTGANYGYTF
TRBJ2-3 | TRBV12-3/TRBV12-4 | CASATGDTQYF
TRBJ1-2 | TRBV2 | CASKPDRGMEGYTF
TRBJ2-7 | TRBV30 | CAWISGRANEQYF
TRBJ2-1 | TRBV19 | CASHGTPRDNEQFF
TRBJ2-1 | TRBV4-1 | CASSQDSAMMGRRNEQFF
TRBJ1-5 | TRBV3-1 | CASSPASSGQPQHF
TRBJ2-5 | TRBV4-1 | CASSQDERASGKQETQYF
TRBJ1-2 | TRBV18 | CASSPPSTQNGYTF
TRBJ1-1 | TRBV28 | CASSFSREAFF
TRBJ1-1 | TRBV19 | CASSLSDRDGINSEEAFF
TRBJ1-1 | TRBV20-1 | CSALSRNLNTEAFF
TRBJ2-5 | TRBV9 | CASSVGTSAQETQYF
TRBJ2-5 | TRBV7-9 | CASSPTGSGIQETQYF
TRBJ1-1 | TRBV20-1 | CSASAGAPQAFF
TRBJ2-1 | TRBV5-6 | CASSPVGQGYGNEQFF
TRBJ2-7 | TRBV12-5 | CASGSSRRADEQYF
TRBJ2-5 | TRBV20-1 | CSTQAPGETQYF
TRBJ1-1 | TRBV24-1 | CATSGSMNTEAFF
TRBJ1-1 | TRBV7-3 | CASSKPGRNTEAFF
TRBJ2-2 | TRBV25-1 | CASSELGGNTGELFF
TRBJ1-1 | TRBV30 | CAWSPGLNTEAFF
TRBJ2-1 | TRBV6-4 | CASSNDRGQFF
TRBJ2-5 | TRBV4-1 | CASSHENTGTETQYF
TRBJ2-5 | TRBV29-1 | CSVAGQGARETQYF
TRBJ1-1 | TRBV28 | CASSSSLTEAFF
TRBJ1-2 | TRBV6-1 | CASRGEQPTKRNGYTF
TRBJ2-1 | TRBV3-1 | CASSQGSSGREYNEQFF
TRBJ1-5 | TRBV4-1 | CASSQDRGLGFNQPQHF
TRBJ1-2 | TRBV12-3/TRBV12-4 | CASSLGDRRGYTF
TRBJ2-1 | TRBV15 | CATSITSGRAGEQFF
TRBJ2-1 | TRBV5-1 | CASKHSGRAPNEQFF
TRBJ2-4 | TRBV12-5 | CASGLTSGENIQYF
TRBJ1-1 | TRBV24-1 | CATSDSRQGVQAFF
TRBJ2-5 | TRBV11-3 | CASTPRQPGGETQYF
TRBJ1-2 | TRBV27 | CASTLREGWGYGYTF
TRBJ2-5 | TRBV10-3 | CATRQAGETQYF
TRBJ1-1 | TRBV18 | CASSPQGSDTEAFF
TRBJ2-3 | TRBV11-2 | CASSPIQGAGLTDTQYF